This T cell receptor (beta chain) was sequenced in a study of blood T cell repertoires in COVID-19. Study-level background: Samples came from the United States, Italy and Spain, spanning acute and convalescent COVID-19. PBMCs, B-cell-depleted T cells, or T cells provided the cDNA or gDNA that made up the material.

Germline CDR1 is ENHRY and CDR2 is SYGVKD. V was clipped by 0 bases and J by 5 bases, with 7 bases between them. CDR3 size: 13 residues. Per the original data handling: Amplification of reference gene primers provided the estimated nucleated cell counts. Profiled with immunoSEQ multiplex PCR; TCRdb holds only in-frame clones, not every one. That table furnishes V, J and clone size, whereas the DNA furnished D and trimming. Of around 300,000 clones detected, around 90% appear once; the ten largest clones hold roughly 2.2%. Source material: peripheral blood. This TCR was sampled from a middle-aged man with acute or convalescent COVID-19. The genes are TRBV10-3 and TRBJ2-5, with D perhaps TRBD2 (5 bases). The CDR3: CAISESDFETQYF. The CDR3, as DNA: TGTGCCATCAGTGAGTCGGACTTTGAGACCCAGTACTTC.